A selection of T cell receptor beta chains follows, all from one sample in a study of human T cells and chemical hapten exposure. TCRdb re-analysed the RACE reads in MiXCR, keeping a single row per CDR3 protein. The table shows around 260,000 distinct CDR3 sequences, with around 9.3% occurring only once. The sequenced sample was whole blood, obtained in connection with sensitization to the hapten diphenylcyclopropenone (DPC). The receptors here all came from a woman aged 35 to 49 with alopecia areata. Some clones in this sample may be carry-over from other donors' samples. Both conserved end residues are part of each CDR3. The D gene is left open where the match is weak. Some rows have no size entry. The others give once, few or many, or a class for an expanded clone.

d_call j_call clone_size v_call cdr3_nt cdr3_aa
. TRBJ2-3 . TRBV28 TGTGCCAGCAGTTTGCAGGGGAAGACAGATACGCAGTATTTT CASSLQGKTDTQYF
. TRBJ1-2 . TRBV3-1 TGTGCCAGCAGCCCGGGACACCCGACCGGCTACACCTTC CASSPGHPTGYTF
TRBD1 TRBJ1-5 many TRBV20-1 TGCAGTGCTAGAGAAAACAGGGGAAGGACGGGTCAGCCCCAGCATTTT CSARENRGRTGQPQHF
. TRBJ2-1 . TRBV20-1 TGCAGTGCTGGCCTCCCAGGTGAGCAGTTCTTC CSAGLPGEQFF
TRBD1 TRBJ1-1 many TRBV7-8 TGTGCCAGCAGCTTACCCAGGACAGGACATACTGAAGCTTTCTTT CASSLPRTGHTEAFF
. TRBJ1-2 few TRBV20-1 TGCAGTGCAACCCGGGTAGGGTCGGCCTATGGCTACACCTTC CSATRVGSAYGYTF
TRBD2 TRBJ2-1 few TRBV7-9 TGTGCCAGCAGCTTAGTGCTAGCGGGAGAGGTAGATGAGCAGTTCTTC CASSLVLAGEVDEQFF
. TRBJ2-2 few TRBV5-1 TGCGCCAGCAGCTTGTGGCGTGGGGGACCCTCGCGGGAGCTGTTTTTT CASSLWRGGPSRELFF
. TRBJ1-5 many TRBV3-1 TGTGCCAGCAGCCAAGGAGGTCAGCCCCAGCATTTT CASSQGGQPQHF
. TRBJ1-5 . TRBV21-1 TGTGCCAGCAGCGTCCCCCCGGGACAGTGGCCACCCCAGCCCCAGCATTTT CASSVPPGQWPPQPQHF
. TRBJ1-3 few TRBV12-3/TRBV12-4 TGTGCCAGCAGTTTATTCGGCCAGGATGGAAACACCATATATTTT CASSLFGQDGNTIYF
. TRBJ2-7 few TRBV7-2 TGTGCCAGCAGCCCAGATGGGGTCTACGAGCAGTACTTC CASSPDGVYEQYF
TRBD1 TRBJ2-5 many TRBV12-3/TRBV12-4 TGTGCCAGCAGCCGGACAGGGAGAGAGACCCAGTACTTC CASSRTGRETQYF
. TRBJ1-4 . TRBV6-2/TRBV6-3 TGTGCCAGCAGTCGACGGCCGGGAACGGGGGAAAAACTGTTTTTT CASSRRPGTGEKLFF
. TRBJ2-3 few TRBV11-2 TGTGCCAGCAGCCCTACGAGCCTCGGGGCAGATACGCAGTATTTT CASSPTSLGADTQYF
TRBD2 TRBJ2-5 few TRBV6-5 TGTGCCAGCAGCGAAGCCGGGGGGCAAGAGACCCAGTACTTC CASSEAGGQETQYF
. TRBJ2-1 few TRBV12-3/TRBV12-4 TGTGCCAGCAGGGCTTCAGACAATGAGCAGTTCTTC CASRASDNEQFF
. TRBJ2-5 . TRBV7-2 TGTGCCAGCAGCTTACCCCGGAGGGAGACCCAGTACTTC CASSLPRRETQYF
. TRBJ1-4 many TRBV6-1 TGTGCCAGCATGGGTAATGAAAAACTGTTTTTT CASMGNEKLFF
TRBD1 TRBJ2-7 . TRBV10-3 TGTGCCATCAGTGAGTCCCACAGGGGGCTATGGGAGCAGTACTTC CAISESHRGLWEQYF
. TRBJ2-7 few TRBV18 TGTGCCAGCTCACCAAGGGTGACTCGCATCTACGAGCAGTACTTC CASSPRVTRIYEQYF
. TRBJ2-1 . TRBV7-3 TGTGCCAGCAGCATTATTAGCAGCAATGAGCAGTTCTTC CASSIISSNEQFF
. TRBJ2-3 . TRBV7-7 TGTGCTAGCAGCTTAGATGTGGGAACAGATACGCAGTATTTT CASSLDVGTDTQYF
. TRBJ1-1 . TRBV7-2 TGTGCCAGCAGCACCCAACAGGGTCGGAGAAGAGCTTTCTTT CASSTQQGRRRAFF
TRBD2 TRBJ2-7 . TRBV5-1 TGCGCCAGCAGCCCCCTCTTTCTAGCGGGGGACGGGCAGTACTTC CASSPLFLAGDGQYF
. TRBJ1-5 few TRBV28 TGTGCCAGCAGTTTGTTTTCAGGGCCCCCCAATCAGCCCCAGCATTTT CASSLFSGPPNQPQHF